Shown below are 16 T cell receptor beta chains from a single sample sequenced in a study of blood T cell repertoires in COVID-19. Assay used: immunoSEQ multiplex PCR; TCRdb lists only in-frame clones, some missing. Here the sample spans 250,000 or so clones, 70% to 90% being singletons. The sequencing sample was made of peripheral blood. These receptors were obtained from a woman aged 25 to 39 with acute or convalescent COVID-19.

The rearrangement joins TRBV7-8 to TRBJ1-1; D may be TRBD1 (6 bases). The CDR3 covers 13 residues. Trimming removed 4 bases at V and 4 bases at J, with 10 bases between. Germline loops: CDR1 SGHVS, CDR2 FQNEAQ. CDR3 DNA sequence: TGTGCCAGCAGCTCGCAGGGGCCCACTGAAGCTTTCTTT. This translates into CASSSQGPTEAFF. The variable domain in full, with the rest retrieved from reference TRBV7-8 and TRBJ1-1, is GAGVSQSPRYKVAKRGQDVALRCDPISGHVSLFWYQQALGQGPEFLTYFQNEAQLDKSGLPSDRFFAERPEGSVSTLKIQRTQQEDSAVYLCASSSQGPTEAFFGQGTRLTVV.

The chain joins TRBV5-6 to TRBJ2-7; TRBD1 aligns across 12 bases. The length of the CDR3 is 14 residues. V shed 4 bases, J shed 3 bases, and the junction held 2 bases outside the gene matches. CDR1 SGHDT and CDR2 YYEEEE come from the germline V gene. In DNA form, the CDR3 reads TGTGCCAGCAGCGGGGACAGGGGGCTCTACGAGCAGTACTTC. Protein sequence: CASSGDRGLYEQYF.

The CDR3 DNA sequence: TGTGCCAGCAGCTTAGGAGATCAGCCCCAGCATTTT. Translated: CASSLGDQPQHF. This chain connects TRBV7-8 to TRBJ1-5; D remains ambiguous. Per germline, CDR1 SGHVS and CDR2 FQNEAQ. With 1 base removed from V and 5 bases from J, the gap between germline ends came to 3 bases. This CDR3 is 12 amino acids long.

The chain has TRBV5-4 and TRBJ2-5; 14 positions match TRBD2. Germline-derived CDR1 and CDR2 are SGHNT and YYREEE (reference sequence). There are 18 residues in the CDR3. Germline trimming cut 4 bases from V and 2 bases from J; bases unmatched to any gene: 10. The CDR3 is CASSRTGTSGSRQETQYF. The CDR3 DNA is TGTGCCAGCAGCCGGACCGGGACTAGCGGGAGTCGGCAAGAGACCCAGTACTTC.

The CDR3 DNA sequence: TGTGCCAGCAGCCAAGTTGGACTGAGCACAGATACGCAGTATTTT. This sequence encodes CASSQVGLSTDTQYF. The chain is built from TRBV3-1 (or the pseudogene TRBV3-2) and TRBJ2-3; D may be TRBD2 (5 bases). CDR3 length equals 15 residues. The germline V gene has CDR1 LGHDT and CDR2 YNNKEL (reference sequence). V gave up 1 base and J gave up 0 bases, with 8 bases separating them.

The V call is TRBV30, the J call TRBJ2-6; 7 bases fit TRBD1. V was pared by 5 bases and J by 4 bases, with 5 bases of the junction left unmatched. The V gene's germline CDR1 is GTSNPN and CDR2 SVGIG (reference sequence). This CDR3 spans 14 amino acids. The CDR3 region has the DNA TGTGCCTGGGATACAGGGGTCGGGGCCAACGTCCTGACTTTC. Encoded protein: CAWDTGVGANVLTF. The variable domain in full, with the rest retrieved from reference TRBV30 and TRBJ2-6, is SQTIHQWPATLVQPVGSPLSLECTVEGTSNPNLYWYRQAAGRGLQLLFYSVGIGQISSEVPQNLSASRPQDRQFILSSKKLLLSDSGFYLCAWDTGVGANVLTFGAGSRLTVL.

V usage is TRBV29-1 and J usage is TRBJ2-7, with TRBD2 identical over 8 bases. CDR1 and CDR2 from the germline V gene are SQVTM and ANQGSEA. V lost 1 base and J lost 0; bases outside the gene matches: 2. There are 14 residues in the CDR3. CDR3 sequence: CSVEGGGNSYEQYF. The CDR3, as DNA: TGCAGCGTTGAAGGCGGGGGGAACTCCTACGAGCAGTACTTC.

The chain links TRBV5-4 to TRBJ2-5; TRBD2 agrees at 9 bases. This CDR3 is 15 amino acids long. V shed 1 base, J shed 2 bases, and the junction held 3 bases outside the gene matches. Germline CDR1 and CDR2: SGHNT and YYREEE (reference sequence). The CDR3 sequence: CASSLSAGGQETQYF. The CDR3 bases are TGTGCCAGCAGCTTGTCAGCGGGGGGTCAAGAGACCCAGTACTTC.

CDR3 sequence: CASRQAGVATDTQYF. CDR3 in DNA: TGTGCCAGCAGGCAAGCGGGAGTGGCCACAGATACGCAGTATTTT. The J gene is TRBJ2-3, the V gene TRBV6-6, with TRBD2 identical over 8 bases. CDR3 length: 15 amino acids. V gave up 6 bases and J gave up 2 bases; unmatched junction bases: 7. Germline CDR1 reads MNHNY; CDR2 reads SVGAGI (reference sequence).

V usage is TRBV6-2 or TRBV6-3 and J usage is TRBJ2-3; tentatively, D is TRBD2 (6 bases). The ends were cut back, 5 bases at V and 2 bases at J, with 14 bases in the middle. The length of the CDR3 is 15 residues. The germline V gene has CDR1 MNHEY and CDR2 SVGEGT. CDR3 nucleotide sequence: TGTGCCAGCAGTACCTTCGGGAGAGACACAGATACGCAGTATTTT. This encodes CASSTFGRDTDTQYF.

The chain has TRBV6-2 or TRBV6-3 and TRBJ2-1; D uncertain. Germline CDR1 reads MNHEY; CDR2 reads SVGEGT. The CDR3 runs to 11 residues. Trimming shortened V by 4 bases and J by 9 bases, and 7 bases separated the two germline ends. The CDR3: CASSLTGEQFF. The CDR3 bases are TGTGCCAGCAGTTTAACGGGTGAGCAGTTCTTC.

This chain connects TRBV6-6 to TRBJ2-1, with D maybe TRBD2 (5 bases). Germline-derived CDR1 and CDR2 are MNHNY and SVGAGI (reference sequence). This CDR3 region has 11 residues. Trimming took off 6 bases at V and 13 bases at J, with 13 bases between the two ends. CDR3: CASSQLVYQFF. CDR3 nucleotide sequence: TGTGCCAGCAGCCAACTAGTCTACCAGTTCTTC.

The chain has TRBV6-5 and TRBJ2-6, with a tentative D call TRBD1 (5 bases). The CDR3 extends over 15 amino acids. In germline, CDR1 is MNHEY, CDR2 SVGAGI. Trimming shortened V by 5 bases and J by 1 base, and 9 bases separated the two germline ends. The CDR3 is CASSPRVSGANVLTF. The CDR3 coding sequence is TGTGCCAGCAGTCCCAGGGTTTCTGGGGCCAACGTCCTGACTTTC.

CDR3 sequence (DNA): TGCAGCGTCCTAGACGGCCACCGCTATGGCTACACCTTC. Its translation is CSVLDGHRYGYTF. The chain combines TRBV29-1 with TRBJ1-2, with D unclear. The CDR3 runs 13 residues. The germline gives CDR1 SQVTM, CDR2 ANQGSEA. With 6 bases removed from V and 4 bases from J, the gap between germline ends came to 15 bases.

V usage is TRBV11-1 and J usage is TRBJ1-1; D may be TRBD1 (6 bases). The germline V and J ends were trimmed by 5 bases and 1 base, with 11 bases remaining between them. Germline CDR1 is SGHAT and CDR2 is FQDESV (reference sequence). This CDR3 has 14 residues. CDR3 nucleotides: TGTGCCAGCAGCCCAGGGGCCACGAACACTGAAGCTTTCTTT. Translating gives CASSPGATNTEAFF.

The chain employs TRBV5-6 and TRBJ2-7; perhaps TRBD2 as D (6 bases). V lost 2 bases to trimming and J lost 7 bases, with 7 bases between them. From germline, CDR1 is SGHDT and CDR2 YYEEEE. The CDR3 has 11 amino acids. The CDR3 DNA reads as TGTGCCAGCAGCTTTCGGGAGGAGCAGTACTTC. Amino acid sequence: CASSFREEQYF.